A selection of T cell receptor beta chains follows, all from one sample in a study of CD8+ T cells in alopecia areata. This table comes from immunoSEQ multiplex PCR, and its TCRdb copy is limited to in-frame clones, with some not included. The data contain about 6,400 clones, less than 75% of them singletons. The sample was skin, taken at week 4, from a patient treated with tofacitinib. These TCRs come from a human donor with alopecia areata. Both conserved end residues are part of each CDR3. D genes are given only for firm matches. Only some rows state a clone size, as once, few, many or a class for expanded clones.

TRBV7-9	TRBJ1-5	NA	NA	CASSYSGGGNQPQHF	TGTGCCAGCAGCTACAGTGGCGGTGGCAATCAGCCCCAGCATTTT
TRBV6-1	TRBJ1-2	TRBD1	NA	CASSPPTGVKAGYTF	TGTGCCAGCAGTCCCCCGACAGGGGTGAAGGCTGGCTACACCTTC
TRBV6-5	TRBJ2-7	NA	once	CASRQGRVYEQYF	TGTGCCAGCAGACAGGGAAGGGTCTACGAGCAGTACTTC
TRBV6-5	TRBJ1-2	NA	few	CASGTPGPYGYTF	TGTGCCAGCGGCACCCCGGGCCCCTATGGCTACACCTTC
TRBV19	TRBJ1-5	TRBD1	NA	CATSGQGGGQPQHF	TGTGCCACCTCGGGACAGGGAGGAGGGCAGCCCCAGCATTTT
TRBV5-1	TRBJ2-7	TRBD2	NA	CASSFEAGVGGYEQYF	TGCGCCAGCAGCTTCGAAGCGGGGGTTGGTGGCTACGAGCAGTACTTC
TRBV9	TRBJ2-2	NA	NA	CASSVGGYTGELFF	TGTGCCAGCAGCGTAGGTGGCTACACGGGGGAGCTGTTTTTT
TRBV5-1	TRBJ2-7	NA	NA	CASSLPFPASLVGGNHEQYF	TGCGCCAGCAGCTTGCCATTCCCCGCTAGTCTAGTCGGGGGTAACCACGAGCAGTACTTC
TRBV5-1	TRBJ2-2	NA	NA	CASSSSGVDSGELFF	TGCGCCAGCAGCTCGTCAGGGGTCGACAGCGGGGAGCTGTTTTTT
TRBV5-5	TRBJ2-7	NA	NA	CASSLSITAGSNEQYF	TGTGCCAGCAGCTTGAGTATAACGGCCGGGAGCAACGAGCAGTACTTC
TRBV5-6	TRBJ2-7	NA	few	CASSPTGSYEQYF	TGTGCCAGCAGTCCCACAGGGTCCTACGAGCAGTACTTC
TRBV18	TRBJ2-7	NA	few	CASAEGGEREQYF	TGTGCCAGCGCCGAAGGGGGGGAACGCGAGCAGTACTTC
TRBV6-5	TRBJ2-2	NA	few	CASTLTGRSGELFF	TGTGCCAGCACACTGACGGGGAGGTCCGGGGAGCTGTTTTTT
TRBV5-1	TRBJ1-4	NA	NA	CASSSLGVGSNEKLFF	TGCGCCAGCAGCTCCTTAGGGGTCGGGTCTAATGAAAAACTGTTTTTT
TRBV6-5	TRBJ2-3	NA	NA	CASSYGGHITDTQYF	TGTGCCAGCAGTTATGGCGGACACATCACAGATACGCAGTATTTT
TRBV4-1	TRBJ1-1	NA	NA	CASSYPGTDTEAFF	TGCGCCAGCAGCTACCCCGGGACCGACACTGAAGCTTTCTTT
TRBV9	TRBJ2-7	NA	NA	CASSTGPLGYYEQYF	TGTGCCAGCAGCACGGGACCACTGGGCTACTACGAGCAGTACTTC
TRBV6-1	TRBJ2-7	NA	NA	CASSTQGGGGYEQYF	TGTGCCAGCAGTACCCAAGGGGGGGGCGGATACGAGCAGTACTTC
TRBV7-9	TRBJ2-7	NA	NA	CASSCPGSGVYEQYF	TGTGCCAGCAGCTGCCCCGGGTCGGGTGTCTACGAGCAGTACTTC
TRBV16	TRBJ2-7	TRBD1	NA	CASSHPGQGFEQYF	TGTGCCAGCAGCCACCCGGGACAGGGTTTCGAGCAGTACTTC
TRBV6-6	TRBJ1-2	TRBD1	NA	CASSYSSTDRGLGYTF	TGTGCCAGCAGTTACTCGAGTACCGACAGGGGGCTTGGCTACACCTTC
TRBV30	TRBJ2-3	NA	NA	CAWRTGYTQYF	TGTGCCTGGAGAACCGGTTATACGCAGTATTTT
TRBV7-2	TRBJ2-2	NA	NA	CASSLVGRIANTGELFF	TGTGCCAGCAGCTTAGTTGGCAGAATCGCGAACACCGGGGAGCTGTTTTTT
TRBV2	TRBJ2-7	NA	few	CASSDPLAPLNEQYF	TGTGCCAGCAGTGACCCGCTTGCGCCTCTGAACGAGCAGTACTTC
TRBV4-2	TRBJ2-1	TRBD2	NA	CASSQSLAGGQTYNEQFF	TGTGCCAGCAGCCAATCACTAGCGGGGGGGCAGACCTACAATGAGCAGTTCTTC
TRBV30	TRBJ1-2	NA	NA	CAWSVQGDGYTF	TGTGCCTGGAGTGTACAGGGAGATGGCTACACCTTC
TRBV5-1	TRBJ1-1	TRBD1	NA	CASSSTQGARRTEAFF	TGCGCCAGCAGCTCCACACAGGGGGCGCGGAGGACTGAAGCTTTCTTT
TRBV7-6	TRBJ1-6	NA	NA	CASSPRTAANSPLHF	TGTGCCAGCAGCCCTCGAACAGCTGCAAATTCACCCCTCCACTTT
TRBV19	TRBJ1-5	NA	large	CASSSMGQPQHF	TGTGCCAGTAGCAGTATGGGACAGCCCCAGCATTTT
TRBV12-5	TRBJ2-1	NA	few	CASGLGGRIFSYNEQFF	TGTGCTAGTGGTTTAGGGGGGAGGATTTTTTCCTACAATGAGCAGTTCTTC
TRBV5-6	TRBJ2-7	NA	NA	CASSSIIQGQYEQYF	TGTGCCAGCAGCTCCATAATACAGGGCCAATACGAGCAGTACTTC
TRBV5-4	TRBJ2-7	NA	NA	CASTSGREQYF	TGTGCCAGCACTTCGGGGCGCGAGCAGTACTTC
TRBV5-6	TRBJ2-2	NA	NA	CASSFRTRTTGELFF	TGTGCCAGCAGCTTCCGGACACGGACCACCGGGGAGCTGTTTTTT
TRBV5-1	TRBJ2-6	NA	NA	CASSLVVSSGANVLTF	TGCGCCAGCAGCTTGGTAGTTTCCTCTGGGGCCAACGTCCTGACTTTC
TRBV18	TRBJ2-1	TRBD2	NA	CASSPSGRANEQFF	TGTGCCAGCTCGCCTAGCGGGAGGGCCAATGAGCAGTTCTTC
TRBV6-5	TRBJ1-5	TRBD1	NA	CASSLTGVNQPQHF	TGTGCCAGCAGCTTAACAGGGGTCAATCAGCCCCAGCATTTT
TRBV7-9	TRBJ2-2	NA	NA	CASSTRDTSNTGELFF	TGTGCCAGCAGCACCAGGGATACCTCGAACACCGGGGAGCTGTTTTTT
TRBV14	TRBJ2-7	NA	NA	CASSLLQGPISYEQYF	TGTGCCAGCAGCCTACTTCAGGGGCCGATCTCCTACGAGCAGTACTTC